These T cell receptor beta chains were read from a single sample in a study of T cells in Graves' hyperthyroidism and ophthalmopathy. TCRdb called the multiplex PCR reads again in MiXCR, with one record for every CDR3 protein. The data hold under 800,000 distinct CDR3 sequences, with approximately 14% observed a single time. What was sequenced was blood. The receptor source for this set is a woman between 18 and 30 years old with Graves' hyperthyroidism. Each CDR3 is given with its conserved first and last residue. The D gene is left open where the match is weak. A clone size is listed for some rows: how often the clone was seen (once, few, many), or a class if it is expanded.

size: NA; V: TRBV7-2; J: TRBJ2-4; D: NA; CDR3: CASSLDILALQYF; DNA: TGTGCCAGCAGCTTAGATATCCTAGCGCTTCAGTACTTC
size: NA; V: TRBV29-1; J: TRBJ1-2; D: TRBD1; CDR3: CSVDRGLNGYTF; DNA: TGCAGCGTTGACAGGGGGTTGAATGGCTACACCTTC
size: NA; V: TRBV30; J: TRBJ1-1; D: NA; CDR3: CAWSRNTGWGLDTEAFF; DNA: TGTGCCTGGAGTAGAAACACAGGGTGGGGATTGGACACTGAAGCTTTCTTT
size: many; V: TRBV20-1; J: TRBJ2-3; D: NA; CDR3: CSASTDTQYF; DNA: TGCAGTGCTAGCACAGATACGCAGTATTTT
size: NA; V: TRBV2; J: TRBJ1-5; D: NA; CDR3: CASQSLASHQPQHF; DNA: TGTGCCAGCCAAAGTTTGGCCAGTCATCAGCCCCAGCATTTT
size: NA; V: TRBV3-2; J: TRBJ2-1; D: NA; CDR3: CASSHPDRTRGNEQFF; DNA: TGTGCCAGCAGCCACCCAGACAGGACGCGGGGGAATGAGCAGTTCTTC
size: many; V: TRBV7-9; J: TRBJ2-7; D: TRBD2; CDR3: CASSLVAASGYEQYF; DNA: TGTGCCAGCAGCTTAGTGGCGGCTAGCGGCTACGAGCAGTACTTC
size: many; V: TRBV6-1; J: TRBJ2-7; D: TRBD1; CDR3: CASRKTTGPYEQYF; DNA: TGTGCCAGCAGGAAGACGACAGGGCCCTACGAGCAGTACTTC
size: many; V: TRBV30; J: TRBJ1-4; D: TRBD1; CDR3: CAWSVRTGLIEKLFF; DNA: TGTGCCTGGAGTGTAAGGACAGGTCTAATCGAAAAACTGTTTTTT
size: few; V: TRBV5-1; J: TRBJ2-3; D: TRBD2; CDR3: CASKEAGAIDTQYF; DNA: TGCGCCAGTAAGGAGGCGGGAGCTATAGATACGCAGTATTTT
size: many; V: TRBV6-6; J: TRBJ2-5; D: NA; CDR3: CASSYDGDMQETQYF; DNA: TGTGCCAGCAGTTACGACGGGGACATGCAAGAGACCCAGTACTTC
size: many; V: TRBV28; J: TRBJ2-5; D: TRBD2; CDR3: CASRKWTSGSETQYF; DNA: TGTGCCAGCAGAAAATGGACTAGCGGGTCAGAGACCCAGTACTTC
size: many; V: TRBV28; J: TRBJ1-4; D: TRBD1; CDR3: CASSPDRVHEKLFF; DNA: TGTGCCAGCAGCCCGGACAGGGTTCATGAAAAACTGTTTTTT
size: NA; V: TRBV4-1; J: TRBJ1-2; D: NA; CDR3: CASSQDNNREVNYGYTF; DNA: TGCGCCAGCAGCCAAGACAACAACAGGGAGGTAAACTATGGCTACACCTTC
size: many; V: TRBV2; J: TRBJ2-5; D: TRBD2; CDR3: CASSTRATSWETQYF; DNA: TGTGCCAGCAGTACCCGAGCGACTAGCTGGGAGACCCAGTACTTC
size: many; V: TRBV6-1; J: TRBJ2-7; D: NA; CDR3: CASRQTGSSYEQYF; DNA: TGTGCCAGCAGGCAGACAGGCAGCTCCTACGAGCAGTACTTC
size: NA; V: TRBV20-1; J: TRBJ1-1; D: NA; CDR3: CSTQPPRNTEAFF; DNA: TGCAGTACCCAACCCCCGAGGAACACTGAAGCTTTCTTT
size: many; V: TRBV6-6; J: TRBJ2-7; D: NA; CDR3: CASSYQNGYEQYF; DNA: TGTGCCAGCAGTTACCAGAATGGCTACGAGCAGTACTTC
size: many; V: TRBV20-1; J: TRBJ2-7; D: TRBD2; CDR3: CSVSLAGVPYEQYF; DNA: TGCAGTGTTTCACTAGCGGGAGTCCCCTACGAGCAGTACTTC
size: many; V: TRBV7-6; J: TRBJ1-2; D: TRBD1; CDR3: CASSSLRDRANYGYTF; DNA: TGTGCCAGCAGCTCCCTCCGGGACAGGGCCAACTATGGCTACACCTTC
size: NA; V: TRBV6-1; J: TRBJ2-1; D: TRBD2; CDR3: CASSSSGRVSSYNEQFF; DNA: TGTGCCAGCAGCTCTAGCGGTCGTGTCAGCTCCTACAATGAGCAGTTCTTC
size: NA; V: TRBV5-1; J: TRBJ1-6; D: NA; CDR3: CASSPSLADRPLHF; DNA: TGCGCCAGCAGCCCTAGCTTGGCGGATCGCCCCCTCCACTTT
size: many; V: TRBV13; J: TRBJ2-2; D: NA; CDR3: CASIGGPRGLGNTGELFF; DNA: TGTGCCAGCATAGGAGGACCGAGAGGATTGGGGAACACCGGGGAGCTGTTTTTT
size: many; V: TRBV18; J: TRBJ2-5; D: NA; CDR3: CASSPRLSETQYF; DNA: TGTGCCAGCTCACCAAGGTTAAGTGAGACCCAGTACTTC
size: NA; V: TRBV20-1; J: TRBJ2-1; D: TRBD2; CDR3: CSAGLAGGVEQFF; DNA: TGCAGTGCGGGACTAGCGGGCGGGGTTGAGCAGTTCTTC
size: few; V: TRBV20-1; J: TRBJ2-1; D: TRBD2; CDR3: CSARGAREGSSYNEQFF; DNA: TGCAGTGCTAGAGGCGCGCGGGAGGGGAGCTCCTACAATGAGCAGTTCTTC
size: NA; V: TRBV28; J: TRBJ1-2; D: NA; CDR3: CASSTPWIGGYTF; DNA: TGTGCCAGCAGTACCCCTTGGATAGGTGGCTACACCTTC
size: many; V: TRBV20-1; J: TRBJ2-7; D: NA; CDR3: CSARAHRSYEQYF; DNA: TGCAGTGCTAGAGCCCACCGTAGCTACGAGCAGTACTTC
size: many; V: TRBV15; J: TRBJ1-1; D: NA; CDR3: CATSSEGGRVTEAFF; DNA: TGTGCCACCAGCAGTGAAGGGGGGCGGGTCACTGAAGCTTTCTTT
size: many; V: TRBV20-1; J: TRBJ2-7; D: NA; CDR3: CSARLSFAKEQYF; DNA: TGCAGTGCTAGACTCAGTTTTGCGAAAGAGCAGTACTTC
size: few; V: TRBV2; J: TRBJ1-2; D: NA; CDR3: CASRRTGSRGYTF; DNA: TGTGCCAGCAGAAGAACAGGGAGTAGAGGCTACACCTTC
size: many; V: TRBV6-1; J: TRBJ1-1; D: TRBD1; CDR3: CASSQAPGGNTEAFF; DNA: TGTGCCAGCAGTCAAGCCCCAGGGGGCAACACTGAAGCTTTCTTT
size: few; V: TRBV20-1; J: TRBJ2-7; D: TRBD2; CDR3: CSASTSGSVYEQYF; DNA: TGCAGTGCTAGCACTAGCGGGTCTGTCTACGAGCAGTACTTC
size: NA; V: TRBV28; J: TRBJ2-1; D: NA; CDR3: CASSSLFKRDEQFF; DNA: TGTGCCAGCAGTTCCCTTTTTAAGCGGGATGAGCAGTTCTTC
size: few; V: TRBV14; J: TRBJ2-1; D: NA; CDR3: CASSQAMRRDWIGNEQFF; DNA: TGTGCCAGCAGCCAAGCCATGAGACGGGACTGGATTGGCAATGAGCAGTTCTTC
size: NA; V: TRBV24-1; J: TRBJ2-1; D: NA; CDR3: CATSRAGASNEQFF; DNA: TGTGCCACCAGTCGCGCAGGGGCGTCTAATGAGCAGTTCTTC
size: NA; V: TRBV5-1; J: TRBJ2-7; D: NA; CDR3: CASSEDSGASYEQYF; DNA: TGCGCCAGCAGCGAGGACTCCGGGGCCTCCTACGAGCAGTACTTC
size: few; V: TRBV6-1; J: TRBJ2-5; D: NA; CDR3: CASTGGRGETQYF; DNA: TGTGCCAGCACCGGGGGGCGCGGAGAGACCCAGTACTTC
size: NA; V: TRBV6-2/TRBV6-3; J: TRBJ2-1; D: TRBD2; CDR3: CASGLAGDYNEQFF; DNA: TGTGCCAGTGGACTAGCGGGAGACTACAATGAGCAGTTCTTC
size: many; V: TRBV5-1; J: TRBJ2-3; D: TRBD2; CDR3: CASSTLSGSVDTQYF; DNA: TGCGCCAGCAGCACCTTAAGCGGGAGTGTAGATACGCAGTATTTT
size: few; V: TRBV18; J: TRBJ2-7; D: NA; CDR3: CASSPRLDSRVYEQYF; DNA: TGTGCCAGCTCACCGCGACTGGACAGTCGTGTCTACGAGCAGTACTTC
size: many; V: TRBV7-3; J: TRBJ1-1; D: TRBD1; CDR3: CASSSGTGAEAFF; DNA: TGTGCCAGCAGCTCCGGGACAGGGGCTGAAGCTTTCTTT
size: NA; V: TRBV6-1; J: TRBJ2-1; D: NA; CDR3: CASSELRGYNEQFF; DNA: TGTGCCAGCAGTGAACTACGGGGCTACAATGAGCAGTTCTTC
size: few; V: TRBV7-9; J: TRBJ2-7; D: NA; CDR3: CASSATDGYEQYF; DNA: TGTGCCAGCAGCGCCACAGATGGTTACGAGCAGTACTTC
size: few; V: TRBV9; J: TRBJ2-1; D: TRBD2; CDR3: CASSVASGPPYNEQFF; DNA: TGTGCCAGCAGCGTAGCTAGCGGGCCTCCCTACAATGAGCAGTTCTTC
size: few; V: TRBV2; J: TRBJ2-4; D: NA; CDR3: CASSRNIQYF; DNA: TGTGCCAGCAGCAGAAACATTCAGTACTTC
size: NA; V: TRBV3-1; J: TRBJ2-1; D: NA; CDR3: CASSQVGGADYNEQFF; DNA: TGTGCCAGCAGCCAAGTTGGGGGAGCGGACTACAATGAGCAGTTCTTC
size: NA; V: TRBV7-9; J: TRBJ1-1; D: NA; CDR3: CASSSHALGTEAFF; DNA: TGTGCCAGCAGTTCACATGCATTAGGGACTGAAGCTTTCTTT
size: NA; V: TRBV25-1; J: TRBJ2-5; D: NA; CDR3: CASSVGTSRLETQYF; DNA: TGTGCCAGCAGTGTGGGGACTTCAAGATTAGAGACCCAGTACTTC
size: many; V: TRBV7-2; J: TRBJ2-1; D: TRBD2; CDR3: CASSPKGGASGFTYNEQFF; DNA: TGTGCCAGCAGCCCAAAAGGAGGGGCTAGCGGGTTCACCTACAATGAGCAGTTCTTC
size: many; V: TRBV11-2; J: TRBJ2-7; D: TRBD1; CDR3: CASSLGRDREFYEQYF; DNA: TGTGCCAGCAGCTTAGGCCGGGACAGGGAATTCTACGAGCAGTACTTC
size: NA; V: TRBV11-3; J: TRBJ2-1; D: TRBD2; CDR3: CASRYLAGAGNEQFF; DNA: TGTGCCAGCAGATACCTAGCGGGAGCGGGGAATGAGCAGTTCTTC
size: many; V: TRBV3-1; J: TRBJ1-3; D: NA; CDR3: CASSQDLGNTIYF; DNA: TGTGCCAGCAGCCAAGACCTTGGAAACACCATATATTTT
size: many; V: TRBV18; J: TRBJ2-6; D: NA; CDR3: CASSPPGANVLTF; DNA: TGTGCCAGCTCACCCCCTGGGGCCAACGTCCTGACTTTC
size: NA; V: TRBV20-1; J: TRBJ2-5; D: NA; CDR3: CSARERGGTQYF; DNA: TGCAGTGCTAGAGAGAGGGGGGGGACCCAGTACTTC
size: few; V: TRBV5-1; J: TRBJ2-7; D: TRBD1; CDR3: CASMGQGNGEQYF; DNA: TGCGCCAGCATGGGACAGGGAAATGGCGAGCAGTACTTC
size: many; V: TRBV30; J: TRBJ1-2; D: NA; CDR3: CAWSAGNYGYTF; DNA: TGTGCCTGGAGTGCAGGGAACTATGGCTACACCTTC